The next 14 T cell receptor beta chains were all read from a single sample in a study of T-cell memory formation after mild COVID-19. From the 5' RACE reads, TCRdb called clonotypes with MiXCR, one entry per CDR3 protein. The table records 400,000 to 550,000 distinct CDR3 sequences, around a quarter of them present only once. What was sequenced was PBMCs or a T cell subset sorted from them (not recorded which). These receptors came from an adult woman who had mild COVID-19 (a few samples of this study predate the infection). Cell type and time point are not known.

This rearrangement joins TRBV9 to TRBJ2-2, with 10 bases fitting TRBD2. Germline CDR1 and CDR2: SGDLS and YYNGEE. V lost 4 bases and J lost 4; bases outside the gene matches: 13. The CDR3 totals 18 residues. The CDR3 loop reads CASSPPSLAGAFTGELFF. The CDR3 DNA reads TGTGCCAGCAGCCCCCCATCCCTAGCGGGGGCTTTCACCGGGGAGCTGTTTTTT.

The chain joins TRBV4-3 to TRBJ2-5; possible D gene TRBD1, 7 bases. Germline lookup yields CDR1 LGHNA and CDR2 YSLEER. The CDR3 loop spans 15 amino acids. V lost 1 base and J lost 4, with 13 bases in between. CDR3 DNA: TGCGCCAGCAGCCAAGCAGGGGGGTCCGGAGAGACCCAGTACTTC. It yields the protein CASSQAGGSGETQYF.

V and J are TRBV12-3 or TRBV12-4 and TRBJ2-3; 7 bases map to TRBD1. The CDR3 is 14 residues long. The trim removed 3 bases at V and 4 bases at J, leaving 4 bases unmatched. The CDR3 loop is CASSLTGRADTQYF. CDR3 coding DNA: TGTGCCAGCAGTTTGACAGGGCGGGCAGATACGCAGTATTTT.

The chain employs TRBV9 and TRBJ2-2; D not certain. The ends were cut back, 0 bases at V and 1 base at J, with 4 bases in the middle. Per germline, CDR1 SGDLS and CDR2 YYNGEE. The CDR3 contains 14 residues. The CDR3 DNA reads as TGTGCCAGCAGCGTAGTTGAGAACACCGGGGAGCTGTTTTTT. Translated: CASSVVENTGELFF.

V gene TRBV4-1 combines with J gene TRBJ2-1; 9 bases line up with TRBD2. Trimming removed 3 bases from V and 9 bases from J; junction bases left unmatched: 18. The CDR3 is 18 amino acids. CDR1 is MGHRA and CDR2 is YSYEKL in the germline V gene. CDR3 DNA sequence: TGCGCCAGCAGCCACCTCCCGGCGGGGGGGCCTACTTACGGTGAGCAGTTCTTC. Protein sequence: CASSHLPAGGPTYGEQFF.

This clonotype was recorded at least ten times. The V and J genes are TRBV5-5 and TRBJ2-2; D not certain. Trimming left V 2 bases short and J 0 bases short, with 8 bases between. The CDR3 sequence is 15 residues long. The germline CDR1 and CDR2 sequences are SGHKS and YYEKEE (reference sequence). In nucleotides, the CDR3 is TGTGCCAGCAGCTTAGGGCAATCGAACACCGGGGAGCTGTTTTTT. It encodes CASSLGQSNTGELFF. The full variable domain, rest sourced from reference TRBV5-5 and TRBJ2-2, is DAGVTQSPTHLIKTRGQQVTLRCSPISGHKSVSWYQQVLGQGPQFIFQYYEKEERGRGNFPDRFSARQFPNYSSELNVNALLLGDSALYLCASSLGQSNTGELFFGEGSRLTVL.

Worth noting for this clonotype: An end of the junction does not agree with germline; a read error may underlie this. The chain employs TRBV24-1 and TRBJ1-1; unclear D gene. CDR1 is KGHDR and CDR2 is SFDVKD in the germline V gene. There are 13 residues in the CDR3. Written as DNA, the CDR3 is TGTGCCACCAGTGATTTTAGCCACACTGAAGCCTTCTTT. Amino acids: CATSDFSHTEAFF.

J is TRBJ2-5 and V is TRBV3-1; tentative D call: TRBD1 (6 bases). V gave up 0 bases and J gave up 5 bases, with 13 bases separating them. The germline CDR1 and CDR2 sequences are LGHDT and YNNKEL (reference sequence). This CDR3 is 15 amino acids long. In DNA form, the CDR3 reads TGTGCCAGCAGCCAAGAATCGACAGGAGAGGAGACCCAGTACTTC. Its translation: CASSQESTGEETQYF.

This clonotype was counted a few times. The CDR3 region has the DNA TGTGCCAGCAGCTTGGTGGACAGGGACGATCAGCCCCAGCATTTT. Translated: CASSLVDRDDQPQHF. The chain has TRBV5-6 and TRBJ1-5, with 8 bases aligning to TRBD1. Germline-derived CDR1 and CDR2 are SGHDT and YYEEEE. V lost 0 bases, J lost 5 bases, and 4 bases stayed unmatched. The CDR3 loop spans 15 amino acids.

The chain uses TRBV6-6 and TRBJ2-5, with D perhaps TRBD1 or TRBD2 (5 bases each). There are 15 residues in the CDR3. Looked up from germline, CDR1 is MNHNY and CDR2 is SVGAGI (reference sequence). The V gene lost 5 bases and the J gene lost 3 bases, with 16 bases spanning the gap. The CDR3 loop is CASSRGGREKETQYF. The CDR3 region has the DNA TGTGCCAGCAGTCGGGGCGGACGGGAAAAAGAGACCCAGTACTTC.

This chain connects TRBV20-1 to TRBJ2-3; no reliable D call. V lost 5 bases and J 1 base, leaving 10 bases between the germline ends. Germline V gives CDR1 DFQATT, CDR2 SNEGSKA (reference sequence). The CDR3 has 13 amino acids. In DNA form, the CDR3 reads TGCAGTGCTGTAAGGACCCGCACAGATACGCAGTATTTT. Translating gives CSAVRTRTDTQYF.

This chain joins TRBV6-6 and TRBJ2-1; D is ambiguous. This CDR3 region has 12 residues. The V and J ends lost 4 bases and 5 bases respectively, with 6 bases between them. Germline CDR1 MNHNY, CDR2 SVGAGI (reference sequence). CDR3 sequence reads: CASSSPNNEQFF. CDR3 DNA sequence: TGTGCCAGCAGTTCACCAAACAATGAGCAGTTCTTC.

The table lists this clonotype with a few counts. This chain connects TRBV6-2 or TRBV6-3 to TRBJ2-3; unclear D gene. Germline V gives CDR1 MNHEY, CDR2 SVGEGT. The V end lost 6 bases, the J end lost 1 base, and 14 bases lay between the germline ends. This CDR3 comprises 15 residues. CDR3 bases: TGTGCCAGCAGCCTCCTCTCCTTACGCACAGATACGCAGTATTTT. It is translated as CASSLLSLRTDTQYF.

This clonotype was seen many times. The chain carries TRBV5-1 and TRBJ1-2; possibly TRBD1 for D (5 bases). Trimming took off 4 bases at V and 0 bases at J, with 10 bases between the two ends. Germline V gives CDR1 SGHRS, CDR2 YFSETQ. The CDR3 consists of 14 residues. CDR3 sequence: CASSLGGSNYGYTF. The CDR3 DNA is TGCGCCAGCAGCCTCGGGGGTTCTAACTATGGCTACACCTTC. The complete variable domain, with remaining parts taken from reference TRBV5-1 and TRBJ1-2, reads KAGVTQTPRYLIKTRGQQVTLSCSPISGHRSVSWYQQTPGQGLQFLFEYFSETQRNKGNFPGRFSGRQFSNSRSEMNVSTLELGDSALYLCASSLGGSNYGYTFGSGTRLTVV.